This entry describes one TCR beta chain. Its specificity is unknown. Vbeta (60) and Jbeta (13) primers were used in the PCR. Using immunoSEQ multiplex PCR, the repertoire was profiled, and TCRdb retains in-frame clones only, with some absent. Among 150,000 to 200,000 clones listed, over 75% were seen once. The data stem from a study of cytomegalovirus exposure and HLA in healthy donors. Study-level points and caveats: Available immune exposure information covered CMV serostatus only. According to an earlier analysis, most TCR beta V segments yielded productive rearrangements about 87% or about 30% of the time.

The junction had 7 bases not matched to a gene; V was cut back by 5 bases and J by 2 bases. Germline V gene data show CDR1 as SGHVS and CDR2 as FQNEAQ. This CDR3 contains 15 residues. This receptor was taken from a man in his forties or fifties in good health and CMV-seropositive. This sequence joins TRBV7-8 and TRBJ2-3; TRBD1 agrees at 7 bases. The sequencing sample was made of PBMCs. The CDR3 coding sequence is TGTGCCAGCAGCACCCGACAGGGCCCCACAGATACGCAGTATTTT. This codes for CASSTRQGPTDTQYF.